Below, 32 T cell receptor beta chains from the same sample are listed, as sequenced in a study of OX40 agonist ivuxolimab in advanced cancers. The assay was immunoSEQ multiplex PCR, and TCRdb's table has in-frame clones only and misses some. The profile shows about 85,000 clones, about nine tenths of them singletons. Sequencing was performed on CD4+ or CD8+ T cells sorted from blood, taken in a trial of the OX40 agonist ivuxolimab. Receptors were obtained from an adult with an advanced solid tumor such as melanoma, head and neck, liver or kidney cancer.

V gene TRBV6-6 combines with J gene TRBJ2-7; tentative D call: TRBD2 (5 bases). The CDR3 consists of 12 residues. V was pared by 6 bases and J by 3 bases, with 9 bases between. The germline gives CDR1 MNHNY, CDR2 SVGAGI (reference sequence). The CDR3 protein is CASSPAGYEQYV. CDR3 in DNA: TGTGCCAGCAGCCCGGCGGGCTACGAGCAGTACGTC.

This clone was detected a few times. The J gene is TRBJ2-1, the V gene TRBV4-2; D not resolved. Germline assignment: CDR1 LGHNA and CDR2 YNFKEQ. Trimming pared 4 bases from V and 6 bases from J, leaving 10 bases between. This CDR3 has 13 amino acids. CDR3: CASSLSPVNEQFF. CDR3 sequence (DNA): TGTGCCAGCAGCCTGTCCCCGGTCAATGAGCAGTTCTTC.

The sample holds a few counts of this clone. The rearrangement links TRBV4-1 to TRBJ2-1; no definite D call. V was cut by 0 bases and J by 0 bases, with 9 bases left in between. Per germline, CDR1 MGHRA and CDR2 YSYEKL. CDR3 size: 16 residues. The CDR3 here is CASSQDAASSYNEQFF. In DNA, the CDR3 is TGCGCCAGCAGCCAAGATGCCGCAAGCTCCTACAATGAGCAGTTCTTC.

The chain carries TRBV28 and TRBJ2-3; D tentatively reads TRBD1 or TRBD2 (7 bases each). The CDR3 totals 17 residues. The ends were cut back, 2 bases at V and 3 bases at J, with 18 bases in the middle. Germline V gives CDR1 MDHEN, CDR2 SYDVKM. CDR3 sequence: CASSLAGAGGGTDTQYF. The CDR3 DNA is TGTGCCAGCAGTTTAGCCGGTGCAGGGGGGGGAACAGATACGCAGTATTTT.

The chain joins TRBV15 to TRBJ2-3; the match to TRBD2 covers 10 bases. The ends lost 2 bases at V and 5 bases at J; junction bases unmatched: 10. Germline values: CDR1 LNHNV, CDR2 YYDKDF (reference sequence). This CDR3 spans 17 amino acids. Written as DNA, the CDR3 is TGTGCCACCAGCAGAAACAGCGGGGGGGCGTTTTTAGATACGCAGTATTTT. This gives the protein CATSRNSGGAFLDTQYF.

The chain links TRBV11-3 to TRBJ1-2; 7 bases line up with TRBD1. CDR3 size: 13 residues. The V segment lost 3 bases and the J segment 3 bases; nucleotides outside the gene matches: 1. CDR1 and CDR2 (germline): SGHNT, YENEEA. The CDR3 reads CASSFDRDYGYTF. The DNA for the CDR3 is TGTGCCAGCAGCTTCGACAGGGACTATGGCTACACCTTC.

The count of this clone is one. The chain employs TRBV14 and TRBJ1-2, with TRBD1 matching 7 bases. The CDR3 sequence is 16 residues long. The J segment lost 0 bases and the V segment lost 0 bases, leaving 4 bases of the junction unmatched. Germline V gives CDR1 SGHDN, CDR2 FVKESK. The CDR3 here is CASSQDTGVTNYGYTF. The DNA for the CDR3 is TGTGCCAGCAGCCAAGATACAGGGGTGACTAACTATGGCTACACCTTC.

V is TRBV4-1 and J is TRBJ1-2, with 9 nucleotides matching TRBD1. CDR1 is MGHRA and CDR2 is YSYEKL in the germline V gene. V shed 5 bases and J 6 bases; nucleotides not matched to a gene: 10. The CDR3 runs 15 residues. CDR3 sequence: CASSFRDRETNGYTF. The CDR3, as DNA: TGCGCCAGCAGCTTTCGGGACAGGGAGACGAATGGCTACACCTTC.

The chain links TRBV6-1 to TRBJ1-4, with D possibly being TRBD1 (6 bases). Germline V gene sequence: CDR1 MNHNS, CDR2 SASEGT. This CDR3 has 14 residues. The ends were cut back, 6 bases at V and 3 bases at J, with 11 bases in the middle. This CDR3 reads CASRAGAANEKLFF. DNA for the CDR3: TGTGCCAGCAGAGCAGGGGCAGCTAATGAAAAACTGTTTTTT.

The chain is built from TRBV7-9 and TRBJ1-1; D is uncertain. The CDR3 has 11 amino acids. The germline CDR1 and CDR2 sequences are SEHNR and FQNEAQ (reference sequence). V shed 1 base and J shed 5 bases, with 2 bases lying between them. In DNA form, the CDR3 reads TGTGCCAGCAGCTTAGAAACTGAAGCTTTCTTT. Its protein is CASSLETEAFF.

This chain joins TRBV6-5 and TRBJ2-1; 7 bases match TRBD2. With V trimmed by 2 bases and J by 3 bases, 1 base remained unmatched. The germline gives CDR1 MNHEY, CDR2 SVGAGI. There are 14 residues in the CDR3. The CDR3 is CASSYRDYYNEQFF. CDR3 DNA sequence: TGTGCCAGCAGTTACCGGGACTACTACAATGAGCAGTTCTTC.

The rearrangement uses TRBV4-2 and TRBJ1-2; maybe TRBD1 (6 bases). Germline assignment: CDR1 LGHNA and CDR2 YNFKEQ. The CDR3 extends over 16 amino acids. Trimming removed 5 bases from V and 2 bases from J, with 18 bases in between. The CDR3 sequence: CASSKRTGQTNYGYTF. As DNA, the CDR3 is TGTGCCAGCAGCAAGCGTACAGGACAGACCAACTATGGCTACACCTTC.

The V and J genes are TRBV10-2 and TRBJ2-5; D might be TRBD2 (7 bases). V was shortened by 4 bases and J by 6 bases, with 24 bases between the two germline ends. Germline V gene data show CDR1 as WSHSY and CDR2 as SAAADI. The CDR3 covers 17 residues. The CDR3 protein is CASSGIPSAGAEKTQYF. Here the CDR3 DNA reads TGCGCCAGCAGTGGGATACCTAGCGCGGGGGCTGAAAAGACCCAGTACTTC.

The chain couples TRBV5-6 to TRBJ1-1; 7 positions agree with TRBD1. The CDR3 spans 17 residues. V dropped 6 bases and J dropped 0; count of bases not matched to a gene: 14. Germline V gene sequence: CDR1 SGHDT, CDR2 YYEEEE. CDR3 sequence (DNA): TGTGCCAGCATCGCCCGGATGGAGGGGGCTTTGAACACTGAAGCTTTCTTT. Amino acid sequence: CASIARMEGALNTEAFF.

The J gene is TRBJ2-7, the V gene TRBV7-5; whether TRBD2, the table's D call, matches the DNA was not checked. TRBV7-5 is an annotated pseudogene. The CDR3 length is 15 residues. CDR3 protein: CVRSPTTSGNYEQYF. Here the CDR3 DNA reads TGTGTCAGAAGCCCAACCACTAGCGGAAACTACGAGCAGTACTTC.

As for this clone: The sample carries other DNA sequences with the same CDR3. This chain connects TRBV5-1 to TRBJ2-5; either TRBD1 or TRBD2 may supply D (6 bases each). V lost 0 bases to trimming and J lost 5 bases, with 14 bases between them. CDR3 length: 15 amino acids. Looked up from germline, CDR1 is SGHRS and CDR2 is YFSETQ. The CDR3 bases are TGCGCCAGCAGCTTGGTTCCGGGGGCAAGGGAGACCCAGTACTTC. Encoded protein: CASSLVPGARETQYF.

The chain recombines TRBV28 with TRBJ1-1; maybe TRBD1 (5 bases). V shed 4 bases and J shed 1 base, with 10 bases lying between them. From germline, CDR1 is MDHEN and CDR2 SYDVKM. This CDR3 spans 14 amino acids. CDR3 DNA: TGTGCCAGCAGTTCCGGGGGTAAGAACACTGAAGCTTTCTTT. Encoded protein: CASSSGGKNTEAFF.

In this sample, this clone turned up a few times. The chain is built from TRBV2 and TRBJ1-5; perhaps TRBD1 as D (6 bases). The CDR3 covers 15 residues. The germline gives CDR1 SNHLY, CDR2 FYNNEI. Between the trimmed V and J ends, which lost 2 bases and 0 bases, there was a span of 8 bases. In DNA form, the CDR3 reads TGTGCCAGCAGTGAACAGGGGCGTAGCAATCAGCCCCAGCATTTT. Protein sequence: CASSEQGRSNQPQHF.

This clone was seen a single time. The chain has TRBV5-4 and TRBJ2-4; the D is unclear. Per the germline V gene, CDR1 is SGHNT and CDR2 is YYREEE (reference sequence). The CDR3 is 14 amino acids. V gave up 4 bases and J gave up 5 bases, with 13 bases separating them. DNA for the CDR3: TGTGCCAGCAGCCAGGACCTTCGGGAAAACATTCAGTACTTC. Protein: CASSQDLRENIQYF.

The gene calls are TRBV7-9 and TRBJ1-2, with D possibly matching TRBD1 (6 bases). V was cut by 4 bases and J by 8 bases, with 14 bases left in between. Germline CDR1 reads SEHNR; CDR2 reads FQNEAQ (reference sequence). The CDR3 loop spans 13 amino acids. The CDR3 loop reads CASSSPRGGGYTF. The CDR3 nucleotides are TGTGCCAGCAGCTCCCCCAGGGGAGGAGGCTACACCTTC.

This chain links TRBV11-3 with TRBJ2-1; D remains ambiguous. The V end was cut by 5 bases, the J end by 9 bases, with 11 bases between. This CDR3 is 12 amino acids long. Germline values: CDR1 SGHNT, CDR2 YENEEA. CDR3 bases: TGTGCCAGCAGCCCTAGTCTAGGTGAGCAGTTCTTC. Encoded protein: CASSPSLGEQFF.

The chain combines TRBV6-5 with TRBJ1-3, with D hard to call. CDR1 and CDR2 (germline): MNHEY, SVGAGI. The CDR3 covers 14 residues. V was pared by 5 bases and J by 4 bases, with 12 bases between. Here the CDR3 reads CASSPDLIGNTIYF. The CDR3, as DNA: TGTGCCAGCAGTCCCGACTTGATCGGAAACACCATATATTTT.

This chain uses TRBV4-1 with TRBJ2-4, with unresolved D. Trimming took off 4 bases at V and 2 bases at J, with 6 bases between the two ends. CDR1 and CDR2 from the germline V gene are MGHRA and YSYEKL. This CDR3 spans 13 amino acids. DNA of the CDR3: TGCGCCAGCAGCCGCGATCCCAAAAACATTCAGTACTTC. Protein product: CASSRDPKNIQYF.

The V and J genes are TRBV5-1 and TRBJ2-3, with 11 nucleotides matching TRBD1. This CDR3 spans 16 amino acids. Germline trimming cut 2 bases from V and 4 bases from J; bases unmatched to any gene: 6. CDR1 SGHRS and CDR2 YFSETQ come from the germline V gene. The CDR3: CASSFQPGQGADTQYF. CDR3 in DNA: TGCGCCAGCAGCTTCCAACCGGGACAGGGGGCAGATACGCAGTATTTT.

The rearrangement joins TRBV6-6 to TRBJ2-1; D remains ambiguous. CDR1 and CDR2 (germline): MNHNY, SVGAGI (reference sequence). The V end lost 7 bases, the J end lost 10 bases, and 11 bases lay between the germline ends. The CDR3 sequence is 11 residues long. CDR3 DNA sequence: TGTGCCAGCACAGATAGGATGGAGCAGTTCTTC. Protein: CASTDRMEQFF.

The genes are TRBV6-1 and TRBJ2-7, with TRBD1 as a possible D gene (5 bases). The CDR3 loop spans 12 amino acids. Trimming removed 7 bases at V and 3 bases at J, with 10 bases between. Germline V gives CDR1 MNHNS, CDR2 SASEGT. The CDR3 is CASTGSYYEQYV. In nucleotides, the CDR3 is TGTGCCAGCACAGGGTCCTACTACGAGCAGTACGTC.

This chain connects TRBV15 to TRBJ2-7; 10 bases are shared with TRBD2. Trimming cost V 1 base and J 2 bases; bases outside gene matches: 11. This CDR3 spans 18 amino acids. Looked up from germline, CDR1 is LNHNV and CDR2 is YYDKDF (reference sequence). The CDR3 region has the DNA TGTGCCACCAGCAGAGGACGAGCTATAGCGGGGGGACCCTACGAGCAGTACTTC. Its translation is CATSRGRAIAGGPYEQYF.

This chain joins TRBV29-1 and TRBJ1-2, with TRBD1 matching over 8 bases. With 4 bases clipped from V and 5 bases from J, the junction kept 9 bases outside the gene matches. The CDR3 loop spans 14 amino acids. Looked up from germline, CDR1 is SQVTM and CDR2 is ANQGSEA. The CDR3 region is CSVVDQGAGYGYTF. The CDR3 DNA sequence: TGCAGCGTTGTAGATCAGGGGGCAGGGTATGGCTACACCTTC.

This chain connects TRBV9 to TRBJ2-2, with 13 nucleotides matching TRBD2. This CDR3 spans 17 amino acids. Germline trimming cut 3 bases from V and 5 bases from J; bases unmatched to any gene: 7. CDR1 is SGDLS and CDR2 is YYNGEE in the germline V gene. CDR3 coding DNA: TGTGCCAGCAGCGCACGGACTAGCGGGAGTAGGACCGGGGAGCTGTTTTTT. Translated, it gives CASSARTSGSRTGELFF.

The V and J genes are TRBV28 and TRBJ2-7, with 12 nucleotides matching TRBD1. V lost 3 bases to trimming and J lost 0 bases; unmatched junction nucleotides: 12. The CDR3 consists of 19 residues. Germline V gene data show CDR1 as MDHEN and CDR2 as SYDVKM. CDR3 coding DNA: TGTGCCAGCAGTTTCCCGCGGGACAGGGGGCGGTTCGGCTCCTACGAGCAGTACTTC. Its protein is CASSFPRDRGRFGSYEQYF.

The chain joins TRBV6-1 to TRBJ1-2, with D unclear. The CDR3 spans 12 residues. Germline loops: CDR1 MNHNS, CDR2 SASEGT. Trimming took off 8 bases at V and 8 bases at J, with 15 bases between the two ends. The CDR3 sequence: CASGKAKVGYTF. The DNA of the CDR3 is TGTGCCAGCGGAAAGGCGAAGGTGGGCTACACCTTC.

There are a few counts of this clone. The chain uses TRBV9 and TRBJ2-1; TRBD1 might be the D (6 bases). V was cut by 5 bases and J by 3 bases, with 18 bases left in between. Germline CDR1 and CDR2: SGDLS and YYNGEE. The CDR3 has 16 residues. CDR3 coding DNA: TGTGCCAGCAGTGACCACAGGGCTACGGACTACAATGAGCAGTTCTTC. It translates to CASSDHRATDYNEQFF.